Included here is one TCR beta chain sequence, with context. The antigen remains unidentified. This sample was taken from a study of Ad26.COV2.S vaccination and SARS-CoV-2 variants. Study-wide results and caveats: Substantial breadth in spike-specific CD8+ and CD4+ T cell responses was reportedly seen after vaccination. Those who received the vaccine showed greater spike-specific TCR breadth than those given placebo.

Indicated treatment: roughly 20 received Ad26.COV2.S at low or high dose, single or two shots; several received placebo; per-sample allocation not given. All samples were drawn on day 63, counting from the first vaccine or placebo injection. Repertoires were generated with immunoSEQ multiplex PCR, while TCRdb's copy carries only in-frame clones and drops some. The top ten hold about 3.1% of the sample, which has more than 250,000 clones, about 89% seen once. The CDR3 is 13 residues long. The germline gives CDR1 MNHNS, CDR2 SASEGT. Trimming pared 3 bases from V and 9 bases from J, leaving 11 bases between.

The receptor was isolated from a person aged 18-60 years who received the Ad26.COV2.S COVID-19 vaccine or a placebo. V is TRBV6-1 and J is TRBJ2-2; unclear D gene. Sequenced material: peripheral blood, taken in a trial of Ad26.COV2.S vaccine versus placebo. The CDR3 is CASSEQDVRELFF. The CDR3 bases are TGTGCCAGCAGTGAGCAGGATGTCCGGGAGCTGTTTTTT.